The following is a T cell receptor beta chain sequence with its context. The sample comes from a study of cytomegalovirus exposure and HLA in healthy donors. The study ran its PCR with 60 Vbeta and 13 Jbeta primers. Profiling relied on immunoSEQ multiplex PCR, and the TCRdb table lists in-frame clones only, not all of them. Of about 160,000 clones detected, around 74% appear once; the ten largest clones hold 2% to 2.5%. Trimming pared 4 bases from V and 5 bases from J, leaving 15 bases between. The CDR3 runs to 14 residues. Per the germline V gene, CDR1 is SGHRS and CDR2 is YFSETQ. The rearrangement joins TRBV5-1 to TRBJ1-1, with unresolved D. The sample consisted of PBMCs. This clonotype was obtained from a female donor in good health and CMV-seronegative. CDR3 coding DNA: TGCGCCAGCAGCGAAGGGCCCGGAGGAACTGAAGCTTTCTTT. Amino acid sequence: CASSEGPGGTEAFF.